The next 15 T cell receptor beta chains were all read from a single sample in a study of early T cells in non-severe SARS-CoV-2 infection. TCRdb passed the 5' RACE reads through MiXCR, listing each CDR3 protein once. Of about 100,000 distinct CDR3 sequences in the sample, over 10% were seen once. The sample was whole blood. The receptors derive from an adult who was a healthcare worker with PCR-confirmed SARS-CoV-2 infection or an uninfected control (not recorded which).

This clonotype was recorded a few times. This chain joins TRBV7-3 and TRBJ2-3, with 7 bases fitting TRBD2. The CDR3 length is 14 residues. CDR1 is SGHTA, CDR2 FQGTGA, per germline. V trimming: 3 bases; J trimming: 6 bases; junction bases outside the gene matches: 6. As DNA, the CDR3 is TGTGCCAGCAGCTTGGCCGGGGGGAGGGATACGCAGTATTTT. Protein: CASSLAGGRDTQYF.

The chain recombines TRBV20-1 with TRBJ1-6; no clear D gene. Trimming cost V 0 bases and J 2 bases, with 8 bases left between them. The CDR3 runs 15 residues. Germline V gene sequence: CDR1 DFQATT, CDR2 SNEGSKA (reference sequence). The CDR3 DNA reads as TGCAGTGCTAGAGACCCGGTTGCCTATAATTCACCCCTCCACTTT. It specifies CSARDPVAYNSPLHF.

The table lists this clonotype with a few counts. This sequence joins TRBV5-6 and TRBJ1-2; D gene uncertain. CDR3 size: 13 residues. Germline CDR1 SGHDT, CDR2 YYEEEE. The V and J ends lost 0 bases and 5 bases respectively, with 8 bases between them. The CDR3 protein is CASSLGQDYGYTF. CDR3 in DNA: TGTGCCAGCAGCTTGGGGCAGGATTATGGCTACACCTTC.

This clonotype was observed a handful of times. The CDR3, as DNA: TGTGCCAGCAGCTGGAGCGGGCGGCCCTACGAGCAGTACTTC. Translation: CASSWSGRPYEQYF. The genes are TRBV21-1 and TRBJ2-7; the tabulated D call, TRBD2, remains unverified against the DNA. TRBV21-1 corresponds to a pseudogene. This CDR3 spans 14 amino acids.

This clonotype was seen at least ten times. The rearrangement uses TRBV7-9 and TRBJ1-3, with 7 bases lining up with TRBD1. The CDR3 runs 14 residues. V was clipped by 2 bases and J by 2 bases; unmatched bases: 0. Germline V gives CDR1 SEHNR, CDR2 FQNEAQ (reference sequence). CDR3 bases: TGTGCCAGCAGCTTACAGGGGGCTGGAAACACCATATATTTT. It encodes CASSLQGAGNTIYF.

This clonotype was seen ten or more times. The chain uses TRBV11-2 and TRBJ1-1; D unresolved. The germline V gene has CDR1 SGHAT and CDR2 FQNNGV. This CDR3 is 11 amino acids long. V was trimmed by 5 bases and J by 4 bases, leaving 5 bases between them. The CDR3 bases are TGTGCCAGCAGCCGCTTCACTGAAGCTTTCTTT. Translation gives CASSRFTEAFF.

There are many counts of this clonotype. V is TRBV5-1 and J is TRBJ1-5, with D perhaps TRBD1 (5 bases). CDR1 is SGHRS, CDR2 YFSETQ, per germline. The V gene lost 0 bases and the J gene lost 0 bases, with 7 bases spanning the gap. The CDR3 runs 15 residues. The CDR3 sequence: CASSLEGSSNQPQHF. The CDR3 bases are TGCGCCAGCAGCTTGGAGGGGTCTAGCAATCAGCCCCAGCATTTT.

The chain is built from TRBV11-2 and TRBJ1-5; 7 nucleotides align to TRBD1. Trimming at V came to 6 bases and at J to 0 bases, leaving 5 bases not matched to a gene. CDR1 and CDR2 from the germline V gene are SGHAT and FQNNGV. The CDR3 runs 15 residues. This CDR3 reads CASSKDRDSNQPQHF. The DNA for the CDR3 is TGTGCCAGCAGTAAAGACAGGGATAGCAATCAGCCCCAGCATTTT. The variable domain in full, with the rest retrieved from reference TRBV11-2 and TRBJ1-5, is EAGVAQSPRYKIIEKRQSVAFWCNPISGHATLYWYQQILGQGPKLLIQFQNNGVVDDSQLPKDRFSAERLKGVDSTLKIQPAKLEDSAVYLCASSKDRDSNQPQHFGDGTRLSIL.

This clonotype showed up many times. The chain couples TRBV28 to TRBJ2-7, with D perhaps matching TRBD2 (5 bases). Germline V gives CDR1 MDHEN, CDR2 SYDVKM. With 6 bases removed from V and 6 bases from J, the gap between germline ends came to 18 bases. This CDR3 has 14 amino acids. CDR3 sequence (DNA): TGTGCCAGCAGGCGCCACGGGTCGGGAATCGAGCAGTACTTC. Translating it yields CASRRHGSGIEQYF.

The DNA of the CDR3 is TGTGCCAGCAGCTTTCGTCGACTAGCGGGGGGAGATACGCAGTATTTT. Translation: CASSFRRLAGGDTQYF. J is TRBJ2-3 and V is TRBV7-6; 13 nucleotides line up with TRBD2. Germline V gene lookup returns CDR1 SGHVS and CDR2 FNYEAQ. The junction had 5 bases not matched to a gene; V was cut back by 3 bases and J by 5 bases. There are 16 residues in the CDR3.

The sample holds many counts of this clonotype. The rearrangement joins TRBV27 to TRBJ1-1, with 7 bases that match TRBD1. With V trimmed by 6 bases and J by 3 bases, 4 bases remained unmatched. The CDR3 runs 13 residues. The germline gives CDR1 MNHEY, CDR2 SMNVEV (reference sequence). This chain's CDR3 is CASRRGQYTEAFF. The CDR3 region has the DNA TGTGCCAGCAGAAGGGGGCAATACACTGAAGCTTTCTTT.

There are a few counts of this clonotype. The chain recombines TRBV13 with TRBJ2-7; weak D call: TRBD1 (6 bases). Germline assignment: CDR1 PRHDT and CDR2 FYEKMQ (reference sequence). With 0 bases removed from V and 2 bases from J, the gap between germline ends came to 17 bases. The CDR3 totals 17 residues. This CDR3 is CASSLGRDTDSAYEQYF. The CDR3 DNA sequence: TGTGCCAGCAGCTTAGGCCGGGACACGGACTCAGCCTACGAGCAGTACTTC.

This clonotype was picked up many times. V usage is TRBV7-8 and J usage is TRBJ2-3, with D uncertain. CDR3 length equals 12 residues. Germline assignment: CDR1 SGHVS and CDR2 FQNEAQ. Trimming took 5 bases from V and 5 from J, leaving 8 bases between them. The CDR3 sequence: CASSQVVDTQYF. As DNA, the CDR3 is TGTGCCAGCAGCCAGGTCGTAGATACGCAGTATTTT.

This clonotype was counted ten times or more. The V call is TRBV12-3 or TRBV12-4, the J call TRBJ2-3; 10 bases fit TRBD2. There are 16 residues in the CDR3. After removal of 4 bases from V and 3 bases from J, the junction contained 7 bases not matched to a gene. In nucleotides, the CDR3 is TGTGCCAGCAGTTATTGGGCTAGCGGGGGTACAGATACGCAGTATTTT. Encoded protein: CASSYWASGGTDTQYF.

This clonotype showed up many times. The chain employs TRBV9 and TRBJ2-4, with 7 bases matching TRBD1. The CDR3 is 15 residues long. The trim removed 3 bases at V and 9 bases at J, leaving 12 bases unmatched. Looked up from germline, CDR1 is SGDLS and CDR2 is YYNGEE. The DNA of the CDR3 is TGTGCCAGCAGCGCCCCACAACAGGGGCTGGGCATTCAGTACTTC. This encodes CASSAPQQGLGIQYF.